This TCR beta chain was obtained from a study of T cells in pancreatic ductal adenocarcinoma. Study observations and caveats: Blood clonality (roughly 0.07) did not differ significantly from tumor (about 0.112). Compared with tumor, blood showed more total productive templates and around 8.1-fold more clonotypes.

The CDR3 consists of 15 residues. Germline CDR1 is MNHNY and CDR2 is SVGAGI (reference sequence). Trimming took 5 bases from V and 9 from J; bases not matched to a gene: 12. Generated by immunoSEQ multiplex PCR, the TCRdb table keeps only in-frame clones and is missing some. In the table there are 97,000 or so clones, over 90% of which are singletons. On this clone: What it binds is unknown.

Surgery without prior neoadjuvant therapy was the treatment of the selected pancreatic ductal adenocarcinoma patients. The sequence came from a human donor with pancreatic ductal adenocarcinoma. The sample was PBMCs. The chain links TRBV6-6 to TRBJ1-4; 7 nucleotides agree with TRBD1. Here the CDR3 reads CASSHFTQGYQKLFF. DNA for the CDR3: TGTGCCAGCAGTCACTTTACACAGGGGTATCAAAAACTGTTTTTT.